One and the same sample provided the 16 T cell receptor beta chains below, sequenced in a study of cytomegalovirus exposure and HLA in healthy donors. Both 60 Vbeta primers and 13 Jbeta primers went into the PCR. Sequenced by immunoSEQ multiplex PCR; TCRdb stores in-frame clones only, minus some. The table records about 110,000 clones, roughly four fifths of them present only once. Material for sequencing was PBMCs. The receptors were gathered from a young man in good health and CMV-seropositive.

This rearrangement joins TRBV7-3 to TRBJ1-3; perhaps TRBD1 as D (5 bases). CDR3 length: 12 residues. The V end was cut by 2 bases, the J end by 9 bases, with 8 bases between. Per germline, CDR1 SGHTA and CDR2 FQGTGA. CDR3 region: CASSLPGGTIYF. CDR3 coding DNA: TGTGCCAGCAGCTTACCGGGGGGCACCATATATTTT.

The chain combines TRBV5-4 with TRBJ2-7; 8 nucleotides agree with TRBD2. This CDR3 has 14 amino acids. V trimming: 0 bases; J trimming: 5 bases; junction bases outside the gene matches: 4. CDR1 is SGHNT, CDR2 YYREEE, per germline (reference sequence). CDR3 region: CASSLDRTSNEQYF. CDR3 DNA sequence: TGTGCCAGCAGCTTGGATCGGACTAGCAACGAGCAGTACTTC.

The V and J genes are TRBV7-3 and TRBJ2-1; D may be TRBD2 (7 bases). The germline V gene encodes CDR1 SGHTA and CDR2 FQGTGA. Trimming removed 2 bases from V and 0 bases from J, with 14 bases in between. The CDR3 covers 17 residues. The CDR3, as DNA: TGTGCCAGCAGCTTATCGGTAGGGGGGGACTCCTACAATGAGCAGTTCTTC. It translates to CASSLSVGGDSYNEQFF.

J is TRBJ2-5 and V is TRBV11-2; TRBD2 might be the D (6 bases). This CDR3 has 14 amino acids. V was shortened by 0 bases and J by 4 bases, with 9 bases between the two germline ends. Germline lookup yields CDR1 SGHAT and CDR2 FQNNGV. This CDR3 reads CASSLEVGGETQYF. In DNA form, the CDR3 reads TGTGCCAGCAGCTTAGAGGTGGGAGGAGAGACCCAGTACTTC.

The CDR3 DNA follows: TGTGCCAGCAGCTTCCCGGGAGACGGGGGCACAGATACGCAGTATTTT. Encoded protein: CASSFPGDGGTDTQYF. The rearrangement links TRBV11-3 to TRBJ2-3; D perhaps matches TRBD2 (6 bases). In germline, CDR1 is SGHNT, CDR2 YENEEA. Trimming left V 3 bases short and J 1 base short, with 14 bases between. This CDR3 spans 16 amino acids.

The chain links TRBV10-3 to TRBJ1-5; TRBD1 might be the D (5 bases). Germline V lookup: CDR1 ENHRY, CDR2 SYGVKD. The CDR3 has 16 residues. V lost 2 bases and J 1 base, leaving 12 bases between the germline ends. The CDR3 is CAISEMGRASNQPQHF. The CDR3 DNA reads as TGTGCCATCAGTGAGATGGGCAGGGCCAGCAATCAGCCCCAGCATTTT.

The CDR3 region has the DNA TGTGCCAGCAGTTACTCCTACTACGAGCAGTACTTC. It specifies CASSYSYYEQYF. The chain links TRBV6-5 to TRBJ2-7; D ambiguous. Trimming cost V 0 bases and J 3 bases, with 3 bases left between them. CDR1 and CDR2 from the germline V gene are MNHEY and SVGAGI. The CDR3 totals 12 residues.

The chain links TRBV6-6 to TRBJ2-1; 8 bases align to TRBD2. The CDR3 is 15 amino acids. Germline V gives CDR1 MNHNY, CDR2 SVGAGI (reference sequence). After removal of 0 bases from V and 4 bases from J, the junction contained 2 bases not matched to a gene. For the CDR3, the DNA is TGTGCCAGCAGTTACTCTAGCGGGGTATACAATGAGCAGTTCTTC. Amino acid sequence: CASSYSSGVYNEQFF.

To note about this clone: Germline is not matched at one junction end, which may reflect a read error. Additional DNA sequences in this sample encode the identical CDR3. This rearrangement joins TRBV5-4 to TRBJ1-1; no clear D gene. This CDR3 spans 12 amino acids. Germline values: CDR1 SGHNT, CDR2 YYREEE (reference sequence). This chain's CDR3 is CASSPGNTEAFF. The DNA of the CDR3 is TGCGCCAGCAGCCCCGGTAACACTGAAGCTTTCTTT. Together with reference TRBV5-4 and TRBJ1-1, the CDR3 gives the full variable domain: ETGVTQSPTHLIKTRGQQVTLRCSSQSGHNTVSWYQQALGQGPQFIFQYYREEENGRGNFPPRFSGLQFPNYSSELNVNALELDDSALYLCASSPGNTEAFFGQGTRLTVV.

V and J are TRBV28 and TRBJ1-5, with 7 bases matching TRBD1. The CDR3 covers 15 residues. The J segment lost 4 bases and the V segment lost 6 bases, leaving 9 bases of the junction unmatched. CDR1 and CDR2 from the germline V gene are MDHEN and SYDVKM. Written as DNA, the CDR3 is TGTGCCAGCAGCCAGTCGGGACAGCCGAATCAGCCCCAGCATTTT. Amino acids: CASSQSGQPNQPQHF.

This sequence joins TRBV6-5 and TRBJ1-5; no firm D call. This CDR3 is built from 15 residues. The V end lost 9 bases, the J end lost 0 bases, and 15 bases lay between the germline ends. Germline CDR1 and CDR2: MNHEY and SVGAGI. CDR3 coding DNA: TGTGCCAGTTGCCCGGGAGCTTATAGCAATCAGCCCCAGCATTTT. Encoded protein: CASCPGAYSNQPQHF.

The chain joins TRBV10-3 to TRBJ1-2; TRBD1 agrees at 7 bases. The V and J ends lost 10 bases and 2 bases, in that order; junction bases with no gene match: 4. The V gene's germline CDR1 is ENHRY and CDR2 SYGVKD. This CDR3 contains 12 residues. CDR3 in amino acids: CATRGANYGYTF. The CDR3 DNA reads as TGTGCCACCAGGGGGGCGAACTATGGCTACACCTTC.

V usage is TRBV19 and J usage is TRBJ2-5, with D unclear. Germline V gene lookup returns CDR1 LNHDA and CDR2 SQIVND (reference sequence). CDR3 size: 14 residues. The ends were cut back, 3 bases at V and 5 bases at J, with 13 bases in the middle. The CDR3 spells CASSISGPRETQYF. The CDR3 DNA reads TGTGCCAGTAGTATTTCCGGCCCCAGGGAGACCCAGTACTTC.

The chain is built from TRBV6-1 and TRBJ1-4; TRBD1 aligns across 7 bases. Germline CDR1 and CDR2: MNHNS and SASEGT. The junction had 9 bases not matched to a gene; V was cut back by 7 bases and J by 4 bases. The CDR3 runs to 15 residues. In DNA form, the CDR3 reads TGTGCCAGCAACCCGTCCGGGACAGTTAATGAAAAACTGTTTTTT. Its translation is CASNPSGTVNEKLFF.

A single count supports this clone. The gene calls are TRBV27 and TRBJ1-5, with TRBD1 matching over 7 bases. J was trimmed by 4 bases and V by 5 bases; bases with no gene match: 11. The CDR3 is made up of 16 amino acids. The germline V gene encodes CDR1 MNHEY and CDR2 SMNVEV (reference sequence). CDR3 DNA: TGTGCCAGCAGTCTCAGCGTCGGGACAGCTAATCAGCCCCAGCATTTT. Its protein is CASSLSVGTANQPQHF.

This clone is a singleton in its sample. The chain uses TRBV5-1 and TRBJ1-1; TRBD1 matches 8 bases. Looked up from germline, CDR1 is SGHRS and CDR2 is YFSETQ. Germline trimming cut 6 bases from V and 1 base from J; bases unmatched to any gene: 5. This CDR3 has 14 residues. In DNA, the CDR3 is TGCGCCAGCACTTCCCAGGGGGCGAACACTGAAGCTTTCTTT. Its protein product is CASTSQGANTEAFF.